This TCR beta chain was recovered during a study of blood T cell repertoires in COVID-19. Background on the study: The samples span acute and convalescent COVID-19 from the United States, Italy and Spain. T cells, B-cell-depleted T cells, or PBMCs supplied cDNA or gDNA.

While infection was still active, Seattle patients were enrolled and then followed longitudinally. Per the original methods: Estimates of nucleated cell counts were drawn from the amplification of reference gene primers. Assay used: immunoSEQ multiplex PCR; TCRdb lists only in-frame clones, some missing. V and J calls plus clone size are reproduced from that table; the DNA served to infer D and trimming. The table has 400,000 to 450,000 clones, 80% to 90% seen once; the top ten hold 0.75% to 0.85%. The CDR3 length is 18 residues. The V segment lost 3 bases and the J segment 2 bases; nucleotides outside the gene matches: 16. The germline V gene has CDR1 SGHRS and CDR2 YFSETQ.

The V and J genes are TRBV5-1 and TRBJ2-5; TRBD2 aligns across 7 bases. The sample consisted of peripheral blood. This TCR derives from a man aged 18 to 29 with COVID-19, enrolled during active disease. The CDR3 coding sequence is TGCGCCAGCAGCTCTTATGCGGGAGACCCCAACCTTCAAGAGACCCAGTACTTC. Translation gives CASSSYAGDPNLQETQYF. Full variable domain (outside the CDR3, taken from reference TRBV5-1 and TRBJ2-5): KAGVTQTPRYLIKTRGQQVTLSCSPISGHRSVSWYQQTPGQGLQFLFEYFSETQRNKGNFPGRFSGRQFSNSRSEMNVSTLELGDSALYLCASSSYAGDPNLQETQYFGPGTRLLVL.